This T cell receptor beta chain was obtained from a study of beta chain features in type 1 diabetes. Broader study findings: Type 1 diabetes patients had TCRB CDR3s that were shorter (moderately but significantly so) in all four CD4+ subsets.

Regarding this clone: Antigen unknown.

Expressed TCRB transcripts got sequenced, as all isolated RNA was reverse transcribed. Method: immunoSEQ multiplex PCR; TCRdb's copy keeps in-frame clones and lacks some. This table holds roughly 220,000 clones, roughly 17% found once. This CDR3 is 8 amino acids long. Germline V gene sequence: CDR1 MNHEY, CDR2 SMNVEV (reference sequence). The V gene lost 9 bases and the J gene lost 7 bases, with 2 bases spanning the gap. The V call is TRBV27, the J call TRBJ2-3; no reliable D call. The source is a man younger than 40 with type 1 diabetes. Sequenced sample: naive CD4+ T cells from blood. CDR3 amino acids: CASNTQYF. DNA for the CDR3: TGTGCCAGTAATACGCAGTATTTT.